The 31 T cell receptor beta chains in this list originate from one sample, sequenced in a study of shared clonotypes between healthy human individuals. The method was immunoSEQ multiplex PCR; TCRdb's version includes in-frame clones alone and lacks a portion of them. The sample records roughly 1 million clones, 75% to 80% being singletons. Material: memory CD4+ T cells from PBMCs. The sample's subset: CD45RA-negative fraction. These receptors all stem from a man younger than 35 in good health. Some clones in this sample may be carry-over from other donors' samples.

The V and J genes are TRBV5-1 and TRBJ2-7, with D tentatively TRBD2 (6 bases). The germline V gene has CDR1 SGHRS and CDR2 YFSETQ. Trimming pared 2 bases from V and 3 bases from J, leaving 12 bases between. The CDR3 length is 14 residues. This chain's CDR3 is CASSFGSGDYEQYF. The CDR3, as DNA: TGCGCCAGCAGCTTTGGTTCGGGGGACTACGAGCAGTACTTC. Filled out from reference TRBV5-1 and TRBJ2-7, the complete variable domain reads KAGVTQTPRYLIKTRGQQVTLSCSPISGHRSVSWYQQTPGQGLQFLFEYFSETQRNKGNFPGRFSGRQFSNSRSEMNVSTLELGDSALYLCASSFGSGDYEQYFGPGTRLTVT.

This CDR3 reads CASSEGGDTQYF. CDR3 bases: TGTGCCAGCAGTGAGGGGGGAGATACGCAGTATTTT. The genes are TRBV6-1 and TRBJ2-3; tentative D call: TRBD2 (6 bases). Germline V CDR1 and CDR2: MNHNS, SASEGT. CDR3 length: 12 amino acids. The V end was cut by 3 bases, the J end by 5 bases, with 6 bases between.

As concerns this clone: An end of the junction differs from the germline gene, which may be a read error. The gene calls are TRBV19 and TRBJ2-7; 12 positions match TRBD2. Germline V lookup: CDR1 LNHDA, CDR2 SQIVND (reference sequence). This CDR3 has 12 residues. This CDR3 is CASSELAGGPHF. Here the CDR3 DNA reads TGTGCCAGTAGTGAGCTAGCGGGAGGGCCGCACTTC.

V gene TRBV18 combines with J gene TRBJ2-1; 8 bases line up with TRBD2. CDR3 length: 13 residues. Germline CDR1 is KGHSH and CDR2 is LQKENI. Trimming took 5 bases from V and 6 from J; bases not matched to a gene: 3. The CDR3 nucleotides are TGTGCCAGCTCATCCGGGACTAGCAATGAGCAGTTCTTC. Amino acids: CASSSGTSNEQFF.

The V call is TRBV4-2, the J call TRBJ2-2, with 7 bases lining up with TRBD2. Looked up from germline, CDR1 is LGHNA and CDR2 is YNFKEQ. This CDR3 is 18 amino acids long. V shed 4 bases, J shed 0 bases, and the junction held 11 bases outside the gene matches. The DNA of the CDR3 is TGTGCCAGCAGCCCCACGCCTAGCGGAAACCCGAACACCGGGGAGCTGTTTTTT. It encodes CASSPTPSGNPNTGELFF.

The J gene is TRBJ1-1, the V gene TRBV18; 10 bases fit TRBD1. Germline trimming cut 5 bases from V and 4 bases from J; bases unmatched to any gene: 7. This CDR3 comprises 15 residues. CDR1 and CDR2 from the germline V gene are KGHSH and LQKENI. CDR3 residues: CASSGMGQGFTEAFF. CDR3 bases: TGTGCCAGCTCAGGGATGGGACAGGGGTTCACTGAAGCTTTCTTT.

The rearrangement uses TRBV2 and TRBJ1-5; TRBD1 agrees at 8 bases. Germline loops: CDR1 SNHLY, CDR2 FYNNEI. The CDR3 is 16 amino acids. V was pared by 4 bases and J by 6 bases, with 11 bases of the junction left unmatched. DNA for the CDR3: TGTGCCAGCAGTGGATATCTGACAGGGGTCAGTCAGCCCCAGCATTTT. This sequence encodes CASSGYLTGVSQPQHF.

The V and J genes are TRBV9 and TRBJ2-2; D is unclear. In germline, CDR1 is SGDLS, CDR2 YYNGEE. Trimming removed 0 bases at V and 4 bases at J, with 10 bases between. The CDR3 contains 15 residues. In DNA form, the CDR3 reads TGTGCCAGCAGCGTAGAAGGGCCACCCACCGGGGAGCTGTTTTTT. Protein sequence: CASSVEGPPTGELFF.

J is TRBJ1-5 and V is TRBV6-1, with D uncertain. V was clipped by 3 bases and J by 8 bases, with 11 bases between them. This CDR3 is 13 amino acids long. Germline V gives CDR1 MNHNS, CDR2 SASEGT. The DNA of the CDR3 is TGTGCCAGCAGTGATCCGGACTTTAAGCCCCAGCATTTT. Its translation is CASSDPDFKPQHF.

The genes are TRBV5-4 and TRBJ1-2, with TRBD1 as a possible D gene (5 bases). Trimming stripped 1 base from V and 3 bases from J, with 10 bases between. Per the germline V gene, CDR1 is SGHNT and CDR2 is YYREEE (reference sequence). The CDR3 spans 14 residues. The CDR3 region is CASSLMGTDYGYTF. In DNA form, the CDR3 reads TGTGCCAGCAGCTTGATGGGGACGGACTATGGCTACACCTTC.

The J gene is TRBJ2-3, the V gene TRBV5-4; the D gene is possibly TRBD2 (6 bases). The length of the CDR3 is 13 residues. The V end lost 2 bases, the J end lost 7 bases, and 11 bases lay between the germline ends. Germline lookup yields CDR1 SGHNT and CDR2 YYREEE (reference sequence). This chain's CDR3 is CASSLFGGNTQYF. CDR3 nucleotide sequence: TGTGCCAGCAGCTTATTTGGGGGGAATACGCAGTATTTT.

V and J are TRBV27 and TRBJ2-7; maybe TRBD2 (5 bases). The V gene lost 8 bases and the J gene lost 6 bases, with 17 bases spanning the gap. CDR1 and CDR2 (germline): MNHEY, SMNVEV (reference sequence). This CDR3 spans 13 amino acids. The CDR3 is CASARNTGGEQYF. The CDR3 DNA follows: TGTGCCAGCGCGCGGAATACTGGAGGCGAGCAGTACTTC.

Remarks on this clone: This specimen includes other DNA sequences encoding the same CDR3. V is TRBV30 and J is TRBJ1-2, with 8 bases matching TRBD1. Unmatched junction bases numbered 3, after V lost 2 bases and J lost 4 bases. The CDR3 consists of 13 residues. The germline CDR1 and CDR2 sequences are GTSNPN and SVGIG (reference sequence). DNA of the CDR3: TGTGCCTGGAGTCCAGACAGGGGCTATGGCTACACCTTC. Encoded protein: CAWSPDRGYGYTF. The full variable domain, with the rest looked up from reference TRBV30 and TRBJ1-2, is SQTIHQWPATLVQPVGSPLSLECTVEGTSNPNLYWYRQAAGRGLQLLFYSVGIGQISSEVPQNLSASRPQDRQFILSSKKLLLSDSGFYLCAWSPDRGYGYTFGSGTRLTVV.

The chain uses TRBV18 and TRBJ2-2; D unresolved. The CDR3 has 14 amino acids. Germline-derived CDR1 and CDR2 are KGHSH and LQKENI. V was cut by 2 bases and J by 5 bases, with 9 bases left in between. CDR3 in amino acids: CASSPFGETGELFF. The DNA for the CDR3 is TGTGCCAGCTCACCATTTGGAGAGACCGGGGAGCTGTTTTTT.

This clone has a single count. J is TRBJ2-6 and V is TRBV4-1, with D hard to call. Germline V lookup: CDR1 MGHRA, CDR2 YSYEKL. Trimming stripped 0 bases from V and 0 bases from J, with 12 bases between. CDR3 size: 18 residues. The CDR3 protein is CASSQDRGWASGANVLTF. Here the CDR3 DNA reads TGCGCCAGCAGCCAAGATCGTGGCTGGGCCTCTGGGGCCAACGTCCTGACTTTC.

The chain links TRBV5-1 to TRBJ2-5; possible D gene TRBD1, 6 bases. Germline CDR1 SGHRS, CDR2 YFSETQ. Trimming took off 1 base at V and 5 bases at J, with 12 bases between the two ends. This CDR3 region has 14 residues. The CDR3 DNA reads as TGCGCCAGCAGCTTGACAGGGCAGGGGGAGACCCAGTACTTC. As protein: CASSLTGQGETQYF.

V usage is TRBV2 and J usage is TRBJ2-1, with TRBD2 matching over 7 bases. There are 14 residues in the CDR3. Germline CDR1 reads SNHLY; CDR2 reads FYNNEI. V shed 3 bases, J shed 7 bases, and the junction held 6 bases outside the gene matches. Here the CDR3 reads CASSDGGSLNEQFF. The CDR3 region has the DNA TGTGCCAGCAGTGACGGGGGGAGCCTGAATGAGCAGTTCTTC.

The chain couples TRBV29-1 to TRBJ2-7; D is possibly TRBD1 or TRBD2 (5 bases each). The CDR3 is 14 amino acids. Germline loops: CDR1 SQVTM, CDR2 ANQGSEA. V was clipped by 6 bases and J by 1 base, with 16 bases between them. This CDR3 reads CSVGPGDLSYEQYF. DNA of the CDR3: TGCAGCGTAGGGCCCGGGGACCTATCCTACGAGCAGTACTTC.

V and J are TRBV6-6 and TRBJ1-2; D not certain. The CDR3 totals 13 residues. Germline CDR1 and CDR2: MNHNY and SVGAGI (reference sequence). V was trimmed by 6 bases and J by 4 bases, leaving 12 bases between them. The CDR3 is CASSLQSFYGYTF. The CDR3 bases are TGTGCCAGCAGCTTACAGTCTTTCTATGGCTACACCTTC.

V is TRBV5-5 and J is TRBJ1-2; 7 bases agree with TRBD1. CDR1 and CDR2 from the germline V gene are SGHKS and YYEKEE (reference sequence). The CDR3 covers 14 residues. Trimming removed 4 bases from V and 8 bases from J; junction bases left unmatched: 11. The CDR3 DNA follows: TGTGCCAGCAGCACCGACCTTTACAGGGGAGGCTACACCTTC. Translation: CASSTDLYRGGYTF.

V usage is TRBV6-1 and J usage is TRBJ2-1, with D unresolved. The CDR3 sequence is 16 residues long. Germline loops: CDR1 MNHNS, CDR2 SASEGT. The V and J ends lost 0 bases and 5 bases respectively, with 14 bases between them. CDR3 loop: CASSEAFPASDNEQFF. DNA for the CDR3: TGTGCCAGCAGTGAAGCGTTCCCAGCCTCGGACAATGAGCAGTTCTTC.

The genes are TRBV2 and TRBJ2-6, with TRBD1 matching over 8 bases. The CDR3 spans 18 residues. Germline trimming cut 8 bases from V and 0 bases from J; bases unmatched to any gene: 12. The germline V gene has CDR1 SNHLY and CDR2 FYNNEI. DNA for the CDR3: TGTGCCAGCGGCCTATCAGGGGGCGATGTCTCTGGGGCCAACGTCCTGACTTTC. Protein product: CASGLSGGDVSGANVLTF.

The CDR3 DNA is TGTGCCAGCAGCAGGACAGGGCCGATAAGCGGAAACACCATATATTTT. Protein sequence: CASSRTGPISGNTIYF. The gene calls are TRBV13 and TRBJ1-3; TRBD1 matches at 8 bases. Trimming at V came to 5 bases and at J to 4 bases, leaving 10 bases not matched to a gene. Germline assignment: CDR1 PRHDT and CDR2 FYEKMQ (reference sequence). This CDR3 has 16 residues.

The rearrangement links TRBV7-9 to TRBJ2-7, with 9 nucleotides matching TRBD1. V shed 5 bases, J shed 7 bases, and the junction held 15 bases outside the gene matches. Germline V gives CDR1 SEHNR, CDR2 FQNEAQ (reference sequence). This CDR3 has 16 amino acids. DNA for the CDR3: TGTGCCAGCAGCAAAGGGGCGGGGACAGGGTCGGATGAGCAGTACTTC. It is translated as CASSKGAGTGSDEQYF.

This sequence joins TRBV28 and TRBJ2-4; the match to TRBD1 covers 9 bases. Germline loops: CDR1 MDHEN, CDR2 SYDVKM. The CDR3 sequence is 15 residues long. Germline trimming cut 5 bases from V and 14 bases from J; bases unmatched to any gene: 16. The CDR3 nucleotides are TGTGCCAGCAGTCCCGAGGACACCCCGGGACAGGGAAAGTACTTC. It codes for CASSPEDTPGQGKYF. The entire variable domain, with the rest obtained from reference TRBV28 and TRBJ2-4, is as follows: DVKVTQSSRYLVKRTGEKVFLECVQDMDHENMFWYRQDPGLGLRLIYFSYDVKMKEKGDIPEGYSVSREKKERFSLILESASTNQTSMYLCASSPEDTPGQGKYFGAGTRLSVL.

The chain has TRBV18 and TRBJ2-7, with D unclear. Deletions cut 3 bases from V and 2 bases from J, with 11 bases between. The CDR3 is 14 residues long. Germline V gene sequence: CDR1 KGHSH, CDR2 LQKENI. CDR3: CASSPGDGAYEQYF. CDR3 nucleotides: TGTGCCAGCTCACCTGGCGACGGAGCCTACGAGCAGTACTTC.

This clone showed up just a few times. The V gene is TRBV7-9, the J gene TRBJ1-1; no clear D gene. The CDR3 contains 13 residues. Trimming took 2 bases from V and 7 from J, leaving 11 bases between them. Per the germline V gene, CDR1 is SEHNR and CDR2 is FQNEAQ (reference sequence). The CDR3 protein is CASSLLSGGEAFF. The DNA of the CDR3 is TGTGCCAGCAGCTTATTGTCCGGAGGTGAAGCTTTCTTT.

This rearrangement joins TRBV4-2 to TRBJ2-5; D is possibly TRBD2 (6 bases). Trimming shortened V by 4 bases and J by 5 bases, and 17 bases separated the two germline ends. The CDR3 has 15 residues. CDR1 and CDR2 (germline): LGHNA, YNFKEQ. This chain's CDR3 is CASSRGPARDETQYF. In DNA, the CDR3 is TGTGCCAGCAGCCGGGGCCCTGCGCGGGACGAGACCCAGTACTTC.

This clone has more than one count but fewer than ten. The chain recombines TRBV9 with TRBJ2-1; a weak D match, TRBD2 (6 bases). The V end lost 0 bases, the J end lost 9 bases, and 16 bases lay between the germline ends. The CDR3 runs 15 residues. CDR1 is SGDLS, CDR2 YYNGEE, per germline. The CDR3 DNA sequence: TGTGCCAGCAGCGTAGATCGGTGGGGGGTTGGTGAGCAGTTCTTC. It is translated as CASSVDRWGVGEQFF.

This clone was seen only once. This chain uses TRBV2 with TRBJ1-1; D uncertain. Germline CDR1 SNHLY, CDR2 FYNNEI. V was cut by 6 bases and J by 1 base, with 12 bases left in between. The CDR3 spans 14 residues. DNA of the CDR3: TGTGCCAGCAGATGGCAGGACGGGAACACTGAAGCTTTCTTT. Its translation: CASRWQDGNTEAFF.

This clone was seen a single time. This chain links TRBV18 with TRBJ2-1; 7 positions agree with TRBD1. The CDR3 loop spans 15 amino acids. The V gene's germline CDR1 is KGHSH and CDR2 LQKENI. With 5 bases clipped from V and 0 bases from J, the junction kept 4 bases outside the gene matches. The CDR3 bases are TGTGCCAGCTCATCGGGACAGATCTCCTACAATGAGCAGTTCTTC. Protein: CASSSGQISYNEQFF.